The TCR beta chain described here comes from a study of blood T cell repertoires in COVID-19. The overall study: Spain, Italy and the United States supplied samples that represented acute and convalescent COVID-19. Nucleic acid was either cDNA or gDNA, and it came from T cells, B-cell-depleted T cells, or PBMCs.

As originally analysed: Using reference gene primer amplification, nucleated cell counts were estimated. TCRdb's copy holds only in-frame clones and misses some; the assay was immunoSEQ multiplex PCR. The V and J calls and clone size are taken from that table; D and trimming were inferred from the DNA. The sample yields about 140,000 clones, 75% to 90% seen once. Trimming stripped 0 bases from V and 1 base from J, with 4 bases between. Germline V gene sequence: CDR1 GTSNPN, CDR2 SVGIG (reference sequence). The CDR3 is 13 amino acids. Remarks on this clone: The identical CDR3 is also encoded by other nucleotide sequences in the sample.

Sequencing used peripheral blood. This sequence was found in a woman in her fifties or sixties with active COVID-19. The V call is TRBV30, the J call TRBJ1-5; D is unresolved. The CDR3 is CAWSVSSNQPQHF. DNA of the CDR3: TGTGCCTGGAGTGTATCGAGCAATCAGCCCCAGCATTTT.